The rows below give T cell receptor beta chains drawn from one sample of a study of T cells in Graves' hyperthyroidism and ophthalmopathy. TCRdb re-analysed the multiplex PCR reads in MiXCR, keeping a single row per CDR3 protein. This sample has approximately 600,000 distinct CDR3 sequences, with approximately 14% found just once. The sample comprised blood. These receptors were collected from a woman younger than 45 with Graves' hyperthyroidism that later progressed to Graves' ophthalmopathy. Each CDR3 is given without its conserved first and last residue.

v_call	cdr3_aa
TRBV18	ASSLGEASYNEQF
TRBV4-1	ASSQPKLGGDTKPTDTQY
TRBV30	AWSSSAGDVEQY
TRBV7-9	ASSLSNNYEQY
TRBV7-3	ASSLGLAGGTEQF
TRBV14	ASSRKGSNSPLH
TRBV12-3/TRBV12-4	ASSYRGLNGKLF
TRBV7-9	ASSPPGQGNEQY
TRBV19	ASSTTDRGRYEKLF
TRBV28	ASSPDRGSVAF
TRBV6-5	ASSYGSDANYGYT
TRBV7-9	ASSLDRWGNQPQH
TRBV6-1	ASKGGGSKETQY
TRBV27	ASRASTGLDSYEQY
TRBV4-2	ASSQETAGFRGGIGSEQY
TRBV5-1	ASSLAGSGTLNEQF
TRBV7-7	ASSPRKSSNEQF
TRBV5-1	ASSLPAGSNEKLF